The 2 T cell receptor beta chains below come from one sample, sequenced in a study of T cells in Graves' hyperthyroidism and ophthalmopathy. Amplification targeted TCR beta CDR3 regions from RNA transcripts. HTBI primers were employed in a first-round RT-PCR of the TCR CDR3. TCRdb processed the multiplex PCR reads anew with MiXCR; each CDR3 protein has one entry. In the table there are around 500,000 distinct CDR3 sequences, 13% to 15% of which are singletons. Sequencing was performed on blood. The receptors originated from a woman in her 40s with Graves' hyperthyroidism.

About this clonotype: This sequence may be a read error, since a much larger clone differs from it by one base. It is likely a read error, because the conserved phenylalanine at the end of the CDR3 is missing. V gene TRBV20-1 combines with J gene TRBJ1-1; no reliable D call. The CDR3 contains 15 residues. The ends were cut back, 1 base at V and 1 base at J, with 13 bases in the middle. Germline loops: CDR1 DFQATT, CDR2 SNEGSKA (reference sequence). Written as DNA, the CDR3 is TGCAGTGCTAGAGCATACTGGGGTACGAACACTGAAGCTTTCCTT. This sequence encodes CSARAYWGTNTEAFL.

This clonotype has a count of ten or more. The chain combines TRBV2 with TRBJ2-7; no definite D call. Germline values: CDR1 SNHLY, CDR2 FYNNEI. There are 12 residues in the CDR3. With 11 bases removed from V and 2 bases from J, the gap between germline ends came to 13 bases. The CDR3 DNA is TGTGCCCTTGGGCAGGCAGCCTACGAGCAGTACTTC. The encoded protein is CALGQAAYEQYF.